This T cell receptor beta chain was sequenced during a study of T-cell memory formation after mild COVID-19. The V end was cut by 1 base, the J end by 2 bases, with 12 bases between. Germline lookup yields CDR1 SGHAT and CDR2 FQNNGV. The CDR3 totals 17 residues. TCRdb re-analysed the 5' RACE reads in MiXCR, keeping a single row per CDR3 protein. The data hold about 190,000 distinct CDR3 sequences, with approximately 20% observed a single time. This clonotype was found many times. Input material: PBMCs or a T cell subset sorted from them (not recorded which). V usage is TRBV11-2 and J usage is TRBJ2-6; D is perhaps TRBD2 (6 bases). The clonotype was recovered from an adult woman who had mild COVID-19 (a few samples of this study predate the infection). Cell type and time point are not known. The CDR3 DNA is TGTGCCAGCAGCTTAGCCGGGGGAAGGACTGGGGCCAACGTCCTGACTTTC. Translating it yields CASSLAGGRTGANVLTF.